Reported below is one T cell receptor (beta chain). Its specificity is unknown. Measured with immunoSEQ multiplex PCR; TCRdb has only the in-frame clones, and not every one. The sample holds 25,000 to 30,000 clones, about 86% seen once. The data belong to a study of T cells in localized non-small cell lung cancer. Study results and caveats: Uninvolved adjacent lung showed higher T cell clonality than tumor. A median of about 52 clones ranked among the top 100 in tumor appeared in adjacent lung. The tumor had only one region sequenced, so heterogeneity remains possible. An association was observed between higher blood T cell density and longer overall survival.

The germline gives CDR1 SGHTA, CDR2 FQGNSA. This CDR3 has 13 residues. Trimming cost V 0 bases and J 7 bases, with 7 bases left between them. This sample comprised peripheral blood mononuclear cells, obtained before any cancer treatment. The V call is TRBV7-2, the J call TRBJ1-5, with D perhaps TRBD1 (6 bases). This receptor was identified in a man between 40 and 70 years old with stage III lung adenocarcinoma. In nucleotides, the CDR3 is TGTGCCAGCAGCTTAGCGAGGGGGCAGCCCCAGCATTTT. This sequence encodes CASSLARGQPQHF.